The source of this T cell receptor beta chain is a study of blood T cell repertoires in COVID-19. Method: immunoSEQ multiplex PCR; TCRdb's copy keeps in-frame clones and lacks some. The repertoire holds around 100,000 clones, with about 80% as singletons. This CDR3 is 14 amino acids long. V lost 7 bases and J lost 1, with 16 bases in between. Germline V CDR1 and CDR2: SQVTM, ANQGSEA. Sequenced input: peripheral blood. The sequence derives from a man aged 60 to 69 with acute or convalescent COVID-19. V gene TRBV29-1 combines with J gene TRBJ1-1; no clear D. The CDR3 region has the DNA TGCAGCGCCAAAGAGAGATTTACGAACACTGAAGCTTTCTTT. The encoded protein is CSAKERFTNTEAFF. Combining the CDR3 with reference TRBV29-1 and TRBJ1-1 gives the whole variable domain SAVISQKPSRDICQRGTSLTIQCQVDSQVTMMFWYRQQPGQSLTLIATANQGSEATYESGFVIDKFPISRPNLTFSTLTVSNMSPEDSSIYLCSAKERFTNTEAFFGQGTRLTVV.